A single sample is the source of the 9 T cell receptor beta chains below, sequenced in a study of T-cell reconstitution after alpha-beta-depleted transplantation in children. The TCRbeta library was prepared with unique molecular identifiers. One entry per CDR3 protein, called by TCRdb with MiXCR from the PCR reads. The sample lists 350,000 to 500,000 distinct CDR3 sequences; over 40% were seen once. This specimen was PBMCs, taken before TCRalphabeta/CD19-depleted stem cell transplant. These receptors came from a girl aged 2-10 years with aplastic anemia, due to receive a stem cell transplant.

The sample holds one count of this clonotype. The rearrangement links TRBV29-1 to TRBJ2-3; 13 bases align to TRBD2. The CDR3 spans 20 residues. Germline loops: CDR1 SQVTM, CDR2 ANQGSEA. V was pared by 6 bases and J by 2 bases, with 20 bases of the junction left unmatched. The CDR3 DNA reads TGCAGCGTCGATAAAGGGGTCGGTGGGACTAGCGGGACCCCCACAGATACGCAGTATTTT. Its protein is CSVDKGVGGTSGTPTDTQYF.

At least ten counts were recorded for this clonotype. This chain joins TRBV24-1 and TRBJ2-1; a weak D match, TRBD2 (5 bases). This CDR3 contains 16 residues. V lost 4 bases and J lost 8, with 20 bases in between. From germline, CDR1 is KGHDR and CDR2 SFDVKD. The CDR3 nucleotides read TGTGCCACCAGTGACAACGCTAGAACGCGGAGGCATGAGCAGTTCTTC. Its protein product is CATSDNARTRRHEQFF.

This chain links TRBV5-1 with TRBJ2-1, with 10 bases identical to TRBD2. This CDR3 comprises 15 residues. The germline V gene has CDR1 SGHRS and CDR2 YFSETQ. V lost 6 bases, J lost 1 base, and 4 bases stayed unmatched. The CDR3 region has the DNA TGCGCCAGCACGGTAGCGGGGGGATCCTACAATGAGCAGTTCTTC. It is translated as CASTVAGGSYNEQFF.

The rearrangement links TRBV7-6 to TRBJ2-3; unclear D gene. CDR3 size: 13 residues. V lost 3 bases to trimming and J lost 4 bases, with 8 bases between them. The germline V gene has CDR1 SGHVS and CDR2 FNYEAQ. The CDR3 bases are TGTGCCAGCAGCTTTAACGTCGCAGATACGCAGTATTTT. Protein sequence: CASSFNVADTQYF. Filled out from reference TRBV7-6 and TRBJ2-3, the complete variable domain reads GAGVSQSPRYKVTKRGQDVALRCDPISGHVSLYWYRQALGQGPEFLTYFNYEAQQDKSGLPNDRFSAERPEGSISTLTIQRTEQRDSAMYRCASSFNVADTQYFGPGTRLTVL.

In its sample, this clonotype was seen many times. The J gene is TRBJ2-1, the V gene TRBV4-3, with 14 positions matching TRBD2. The ends lost 3 bases at V and 9 bases at J; junction bases unmatched: 13. The CDR3 sequence is 18 residues long. Germline lookup yields CDR1 LGHNA and CDR2 YSLEER. DNA for the CDR3: TGCGCCAGCAGCCACTTTCTTCGGGGACTAGCGGGAGTGGTTGAGCAGTTCTTC. Amino acids: CASSHFLRGLAGVVEQFF.

This clonotype was counted ten times or more. The chain carries TRBV7-9 and TRBJ2-7; D uncertain. Deletions cut 2 bases from V and 3 bases from J, with 5 bases between. Germline CDR1 and CDR2: SEHNR and FQNEAQ (reference sequence). This CDR3 is built from 12 residues. The chain's CDR3 is CASSLPLYEQYF. The CDR3, as DNA: TGTGCCAGCAGCTTACCCCTCTACGAGCAGTACTTC. The full variable domain, with the rest looked up from reference TRBV7-9 and TRBJ2-7, is DTGVSQNPRHKITKRGQNVTFRCDPISEHNRLYWYRQTLGQGPEFLTYFQNEAQLEKSRLLSDRFSAERPKGSFSTLEIQRTEQGDSAMYLCASSLPLYEQYFGPGTRLTVT.

This clonotype was picked up one time. Relative to the germline gene, one junction end is altered; a read error may explain this. The genes are TRBV7-9 and TRBJ2-2, with D possibly being TRBD2 (5 bases). The germline gives CDR1 SEHNR, CDR2 FQNEAQ (reference sequence). This CDR3 comprises 15 residues. The CDR3 spells CASTLTGTNTGELFF. The CDR3 nucleotides read TGTGCCAGCACCTTAACCGGGACGAACACCGGGGAGCTGTTTTTT.

The V gene is TRBV4-1, the J gene TRBJ1-1; TRBD1 matches 8 bases. Germline-derived CDR1 and CDR2 are MGHRA and YSYEKL. There are 16 residues in the CDR3. The V and J ends lost 0 bases and 4 bases, in that order; junction bases with no gene match: 7. The CDR3 coding sequence is TGCGCCAGCAGCCAAGATGAACGGACAGGGCGCACTGAAGCTTTCTTT. Residues: CASSQDERTGRTEAFF.

At least ten counts were recorded for this clonotype. The chain links TRBV11-2 to TRBJ1-1; a possible D gene is TRBD1 (5 bases). Looked up from germline, CDR1 is SGHAT and CDR2 is FQNNGV. The CDR3 is 17 residues long. V was pared by 1 base and J by 2 bases, with 17 bases between. CDR3 amino acids: CASSLGPNRITNTEAFF. DNA for the CDR3: TGTGCCAGCAGCTTAGGCCCCAACAGGATAACTAACACTGAAGCTTTCTTT.